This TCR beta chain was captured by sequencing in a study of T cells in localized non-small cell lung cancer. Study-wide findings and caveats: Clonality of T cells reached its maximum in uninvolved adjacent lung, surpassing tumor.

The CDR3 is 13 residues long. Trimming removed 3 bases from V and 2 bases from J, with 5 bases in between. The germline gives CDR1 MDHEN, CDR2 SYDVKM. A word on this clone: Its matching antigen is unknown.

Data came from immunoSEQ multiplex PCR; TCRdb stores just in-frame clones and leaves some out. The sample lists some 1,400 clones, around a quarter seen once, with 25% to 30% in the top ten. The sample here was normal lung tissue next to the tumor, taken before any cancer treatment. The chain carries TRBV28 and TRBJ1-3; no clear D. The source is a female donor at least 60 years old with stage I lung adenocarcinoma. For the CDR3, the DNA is TGTGCCAGCAGTTTCTGGGCTGGAAACACCATATATTTT. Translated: CASSFWAGNTIYF.